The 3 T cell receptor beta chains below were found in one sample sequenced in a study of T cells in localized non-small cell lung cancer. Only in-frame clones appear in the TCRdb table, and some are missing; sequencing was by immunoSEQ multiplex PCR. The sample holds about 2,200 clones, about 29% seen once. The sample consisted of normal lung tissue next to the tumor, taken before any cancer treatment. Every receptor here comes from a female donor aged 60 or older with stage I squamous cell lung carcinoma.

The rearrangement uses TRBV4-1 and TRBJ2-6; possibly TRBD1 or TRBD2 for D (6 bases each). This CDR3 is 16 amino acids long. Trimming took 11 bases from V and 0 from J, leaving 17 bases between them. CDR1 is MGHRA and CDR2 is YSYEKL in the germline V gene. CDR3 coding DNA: TGCGCCGGGGGGCAGGGAGAAATCTCTGGGGCCAACGTCCTGACTTTC. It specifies CAGGQGEISGANVLTF.

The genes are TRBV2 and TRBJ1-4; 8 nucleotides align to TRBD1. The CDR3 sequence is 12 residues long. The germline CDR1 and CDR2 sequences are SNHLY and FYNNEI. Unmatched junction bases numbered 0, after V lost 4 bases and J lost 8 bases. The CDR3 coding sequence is TGTGCCAGCAGTGGGACAGGGGAAAAACTGTTTTTT. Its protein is CASSGTGEKLFF.

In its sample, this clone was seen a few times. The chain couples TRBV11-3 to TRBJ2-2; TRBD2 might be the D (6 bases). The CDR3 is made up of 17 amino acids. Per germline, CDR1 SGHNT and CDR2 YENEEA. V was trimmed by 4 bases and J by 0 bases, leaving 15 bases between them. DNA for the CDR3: TGTGCCAGCAGCTCCCGCGGGGTGTCGGCGAACACCGGGGAGCTGTTTTTT. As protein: CASSSRGVSANTGELFF.